This is a list of T cell receptor beta chains from one sample in a study of blood T cell repertoires in COVID-19. Profiling relied on immunoSEQ multiplex PCR, and the TCRdb table lists in-frame clones only, not all of them. In the table there are some 30,000 clones, about 91% of which are singletons. Sequenced sample: peripheral blood. The receptor set was obtained from a human donor with active COVID-19. The donor label of this sample is uncertain. Both conserved end residues are part of each CDR3. The order of the fields is CDR3 length, V gene, clone size, J gene, D gene, CDR3 DNA, CDR3 protein. A D gene is named only where the DNA matches it firmly. Clone sizes are given selectively: once, few, many, or a class where the clone is expanded.

CDR3 length: 14
V gene: TRBV6-5
clone size: -
J gene: TRBJ2-7
D gene: -
CDR3 DNA: TGTGCCAGCAAACGGGGGTCCGAAAGATACGAGCAGTACTTC
CDR3 protein: CASKRGSERYEQYF

CDR3 length: 15
V gene: TRBV29-1
clone size: -
J gene: TRBJ2-3
D gene: TRBD2
CDR3 DNA: TGCAGCGTTGAAGAGAGTGGCGGGGGAAGGAATACGCAGTATTTT
CDR3 protein: CSVEESGGGRNTQYF

CDR3 length: 14
V gene: TRBV10-3
clone size: -
J gene: TRBJ1-4
D gene: -
CDR3 DNA: TGTGCCATCAGTGATGGTAGAAGCGGTGAAAAACTGTTTTTT
CDR3 protein: CAISDGRSGEKLFF

CDR3 length: 12
V gene: TRBV6-5
clone size: -
J gene: TRBJ1-1
D gene: TRBD1
CDR3 DNA: TGTGCCAGCAGGTTCCGGGACAGAGAAGCTTTCTTT
CDR3 protein: CASRFRDREAFF

CDR3 length: 16
V gene: TRBV9
clone size: -
J gene: TRBJ2-1
D gene: -
CDR3 DNA: TGTGCCAGCAGCGTAGAGGGGGGGCCCTCCTACAATGAGCAGTTCTTC
CDR3 protein: CASSVEGGPSYNEQFF

CDR3 length: 15
V gene: TRBV28
clone size: -
J gene: TRBJ2-7
D gene: TRBD1
CDR3 DNA: TGTGCCAGCAGCTTAAACAGGGGGAGAACCTACGAGCAGTACTTC
CDR3 protein: CASSLNRGRTYEQYF

CDR3 length: 13
V gene: TRBV7-7
clone size: -
J gene: TRBJ2-5
D gene: TRBD1
CDR3 DNA: TGTGCCAGCAGCGTAGGACAGGGGAAGACCCAGTACTTC
CDR3 protein: CASSVGQGKTQYF

CDR3 length: 14
V gene: TRBV6-2/TRBV6-3
clone size: -
J gene: TRBJ2-7
D gene: -
CDR3 DNA: TGTGCCAGCAGTTACGTTGGGCCTGTATACGAGCAGTACTTC
CDR3 protein: CASSYVGPVYEQYF

CDR3 length: 17
V gene: TRBV10-3
clone size: -
J gene: TRBJ1-5
D gene: -
CDR3 DNA: TGTGCCATCAGTGAGAAGCGCCGGACAGAGCTCAATCAGCCCCAGCATTTT
CDR3 protein: CAISEKRRTELNQPQHF

CDR3 length: 14
V gene: TRBV5-1
clone size: -
J gene: TRBJ2-7
D gene: -
CDR3 DNA: TGCGCCAGCAGCTTAGGAGGGACGTTCTACGAGCAGTACTTC
CDR3 protein: CASSLGGTFYEQYF

CDR3 length: 16
V gene: TRBV11-1
clone size: -
J gene: TRBJ2-7
D gene: -
CDR3 DNA: TGTGCCAGCAGCTTAAATTTTCAGGGAGGATCCTACGAGCAGTACTTC
CDR3 protein: CASSLNFQGGSYEQYF

CDR3 length: 14
V gene: TRBV9
clone size: -
J gene: TRBJ2-7
D gene: TRBD2
CDR3 DNA: TGTGCCAGCAGCGTCGGACTAGCGGGGTACGAGCAGTACTTC
CDR3 protein: CASSVGLAGYEQYF

CDR3 length: 13
V gene: TRBV2
clone size: -
J gene: TRBJ1-5
D gene: -
CDR3 DNA: TGTGCCAGCAGTGAAAGGGAGTGGGGGCCCCAGCATTTT
CDR3 protein: CASSEREWGPQHF

CDR3 length: 13
V gene: TRBV30
clone size: once
J gene: TRBJ1-2
D gene: -
CDR3 DNA: TGTGCCTGGAGTGTAGGGAGGCGTTATGGCTACACCTTC
CDR3 protein: CAWSVGRRYGYTF

CDR3 length: 15
V gene: TRBV6-4
clone size: -
J gene: TRBJ2-1
D gene: TRBD2
CDR3 DNA: TGTGCCAGCAGTGACCTAGCGGGGAGTTACAATGAGCAGTTCTTC
CDR3 protein: CASSDLAGSYNEQFF

CDR3 length: 14
V gene: TRBV4-1
clone size: few
J gene: TRBJ2-7
D gene: -
CDR3 DNA: TGCGCCAGCAGCCAAGAGAATAGCGGCTACGAGCAGTACTTC
CDR3 protein: CASSQENSGYEQYF

CDR3 length: 18
V gene: TRBV7-6
clone size: -
J gene: TRBJ2-1
D gene: TRBD1
CDR3 DNA: TGTGCCAGCAGCTTAGGGACAGGGGGCTTACGAGCCCACAATGAGCAGTTCTTC
CDR3 protein: CASSLGTGGLRAHNEQFF

CDR3 length: 18
V gene: TRBV9
clone size: -
J gene: TRBJ2-4
D gene: TRBD2
CDR3 DNA: TGTGCCAGCAGCGTGGGGACTAGCGGATCCCTAGCCAAAAACATTCAGTACTTC
CDR3 protein: CASSVGTSGSLAKNIQYF

CDR3 length: 16
V gene: TRBV27
clone size: -
J gene: TRBJ2-3
D gene: TRBD2
CDR3 DNA: TGTGCCAGCAGGATACTAGCGGGGGGAGTCACAGATACGCAGTATTTT
CDR3 protein: CASRILAGGVTDTQYF

CDR3 length: 15
V gene: TRBV19
clone size: -
J gene: TRBJ2-7
D gene: -
CDR3 DNA: TGTGCCAGTAGTATAGATCAGGGGAGCTCCTACGAGCAGTACTTC
CDR3 protein: CASSIDQGSSYEQYF

CDR3 length: 15
V gene: TRBV6-2/TRBV6-3
clone size: -
J gene: TRBJ1-5
D gene: -
CDR3 DNA: TGTGCCAGCAGTTACCAGAGGGTTAGCAATCAGCCCCAGCATTTT
CDR3 protein: CASSYQRVSNQPQHF

CDR3 length: 15
V gene: TRBV11-3
clone size: -
J gene: TRBJ2-2
D gene: TRBD2
CDR3 DNA: TGTGCCAGCAGCTTAGGCGGGAGGGAACCCGGGGAGCTGTTTTTT
CDR3 protein: CASSLGGREPGELFF

CDR3 length: 15
V gene: TRBV9
clone size: -
J gene: TRBJ2-1
D gene: TRBD2
CDR3 DNA: TGTGCCAGCAGCGCCCAGCGGGGGGGGGCCAATGAGCAGTTCTTC
CDR3 protein: CASSAQRGGANEQFF

CDR3 length: 14
V gene: TRBV5-1
clone size: -
J gene: TRBJ1-1
D gene: TRBD1
CDR3 DNA: TGCGCCAGCAGCTTGGTTTCGGGACAGACTGAAGCTTTCTTT
CDR3 protein: CASSLVSGQTEAFF

CDR3 length: 16
V gene: TRBV5-8
clone size: -
J gene: TRBJ2-4
D gene: TRBD2
CDR3 DNA: TGTGCCAGCAGCTTGAAGGCGGGGGGGCCACAAAACATTCAGTACTTC
CDR3 protein: CASSLKAGGPQNIQYF

CDR3 length: 15
V gene: TRBV24-1
clone size: once
J gene: TRBJ2-1
D gene: -
CDR3 DNA: TGTGCCACCAGTGATTGGGGAGGGACACACAATGAGCAGTTCTTC
CDR3 protein: CATSDWGGTHNEQFF

CDR3 length: 16
V gene: TRBV9
clone size: -
J gene: TRBJ2-3
D gene: TRBD2
CDR3 DNA: TGTGCCAGCAGCGTAGACGGACTAGCATTCACAGATACGCAGTATTTT
CDR3 protein: CASSVDGLAFTDTQYF

CDR3 length: 16
V gene: TRBV5-1
clone size: -
J gene: TRBJ2-5
D gene: TRBD2
CDR3 DNA: TGCGCCAGCAGCGGTTCTAGCGGGGGGGTGCAAGAGACCCAGTACTTC
CDR3 protein: CASSGSSGGVQETQYF

CDR3 length: 17
V gene: TRBV3-1/TRBV3-2
clone size: -
J gene: TRBJ2-7
D gene: TRBD1
CDR3 DNA: TGTGCCAGCAAACCAACAAAGGGACAGGGGGGGATCTACGAGCAGTACTTC
CDR3 protein: CASKPTKGQGGIYEQYF

CDR3 length: 17
V gene: TRBV28
clone size: -
J gene: TRBJ2-3
D gene: -
CDR3 DNA: TGTGCCAGCAGTTTCCTCAGAGGGGGGAGGGTCCTCGATACGCAGTATTTT
CDR3 protein: CASSFLRGGRVLDTQYF

CDR3 length: 16
V gene: TRBV4-1
clone size: -
J gene: TRBJ1-4
D gene: -
CDR3 DNA: TGCGCCAGCAGCCAAGATTTCTTCGGAACTAATGAAAAACTGTTTTTT
CDR3 protein: CASSQDFFGTNEKLFF

CDR3 length: 15
V gene: TRBV7-9
clone size: -
J gene: TRBJ2-7
D gene: TRBD2
CDR3 DNA: TGTGCCAGCAGCTCCGGTGGGGGGAGGGAGCGCGAGCAGTACTTC
CDR3 protein: CASSSGGGREREQYF

CDR3 length: 13
V gene: TRBV25-1
clone size: -
J gene: TRBJ1-2
D gene: -
CDR3 DNA: TGTGCCAGCAGTGATCCGACAGGCTATGGCTACACCTTC
CDR3 protein: CASSDPTGYGYTF

CDR3 length: 14
V gene: TRBV4-2
clone size: -
J gene: TRBJ1-4
D gene: -
CDR3 DNA: TGTGCCAGCAGCCAAGATAGGGGCGTGGAAAAACTGTTTTTT
CDR3 protein: CASSQDRGVEKLFF

CDR3 length: 16
V gene: TRBV15
clone size: -
J gene: TRBJ2-7
D gene: -
CDR3 DNA: TGTGCCACCAGCAGAGGCCTAGCATCCCTATCCCCCGAGCAGTACTTC
CDR3 protein: CATSRGLASLSPEQYF

CDR3 length: 14
V gene: TRBV27
clone size: -
J gene: TRBJ2-1
D gene: TRBD2
CDR3 DNA: TGTGCCAGCGGAGAGCGGGACTCCTACAATGAGCAGTTCTTC
CDR3 protein: CASGERDSYNEQFF

CDR3 length: 17
V gene: TRBV27
clone size: -
J gene: TRBJ2-5
D gene: TRBD2
CDR3 DNA: TGTGCCAGCAGTTTACTCGCGGGGGGCTTATACCAAGAGACCCAGTACTTC
CDR3 protein: CASSLLAGGLYQETQYF

CDR3 length: 15
V gene: TRBV6-5
clone size: -
J gene: TRBJ2-1
D gene: TRBD2
CDR3 DNA: TGTGCCAGCAGTTACTGGCGGGAGGGGGACAATGAGCAGTTCTTC
CDR3 protein: CASSYWREGDNEQFF

CDR3 length: 16
V gene: TRBV14
clone size: -
J gene: TRBJ1-4
D gene: TRBD1
CDR3 DNA: TGTGCCAGCAGCCCTACCCGCACAGGGGGCGCTGAAAAACTGTTTTTT
CDR3 protein: CASSPTRTGGAEKLFF

CDR3 length: 11
V gene: TRBV29-1
clone size: -
J gene: TRBJ1-1
D gene: -
CDR3 DNA: TGCAGCGTATTGAGGAACACTGAAGCTTTCTTT
CDR3 protein: CSVLRNTEAFF

CDR3 length: 15
V gene: TRBV7-3
clone size: -
J gene: TRBJ2-1
D gene: TRBD2
CDR3 DNA: TGTGCCAGCACCGTAGCGGGAGGAGCCTACAATGAGCAGTTCTTC
CDR3 protein: CASTVAGGAYNEQFF